This T cell receptor (beta chain) was profiled in a study of OX40 agonist ivuxolimab in advanced cancers. The overall study: Ivuxolimab, an agonist antibody against OX40 (CD134), was given to patients. Earlier anti-PD-1, anti-PD-L1 or anti-CTLA-4 therapy was permitted; over 35% had received some.

The method was immunoSEQ multiplex PCR; TCRdb's version includes in-frame clones alone and lacks a portion of them. The table records about 130,000 clones, 85% to 95% of them present only once. Details on this clone: The antigen remains unidentified.

Study observations and caveats: Antigen specificity remained undetermined for the expanded peripheral T cells. At doses 0.1 to 3.0 mg/kg, CD4+ and CD8+ clones expanded.

The CDR3 length is 14 residues. Trimming removed 7 bases from V and 5 bases from J; junction bases left unmatched: 6. Germline loops: CDR1 LGHNT, CDR2 FRNRAP. The receptor was derived from an adult with an advanced solid tumor such as melanoma, head and neck, liver or kidney cancer. The source was CD4+ or CD8+ T cells sorted from blood, collected in a trial of the OX40 agonist ivuxolimab. This sequence joins TRBV12-5 and TRBJ2-3; 10 nucleotides align to TRBD1. In DNA form, the CDR3 reads TGTGCTAGTGATTCGGGACAGGGGATAGATACGCAGTATTTT. Its translation: CASDSGQGIDTQYF.